These T cell receptor beta chains were read from a single sample in a study of blood T cell repertoires in COVID-19. Some clones are missing from TCRdb's copy, which holds only in-frame ones; the method was immunoSEQ multiplex PCR. The sample lists some 400,000 clones; 87% were seen once. The sample was PBMCs or T cells enriched from blood (not recorded which). The source of these receptors is a man aged 25 to 45 who had recovered from COVID-19. Each CDR3 is given with its conserved first and last residue. Fields, in order: V gene, CDR3 length, J gene, CDR3 protein.

TRBV30	14	TRBJ2-7	CAWSPLSGVHEQYF
TRBV10-3	14	TRBJ2-2	CAIAGRTNTGELFF
TRBV7-9	15	TRBJ1-2	CASSLVPGQGVGYTF
TRBV30	12	TRBJ1-4	CAWSQVGEKLFF
TRBV4-1	14	TRBJ1-2	CASSQGTGVGGYTF
TRBV5-1	17	TRBJ2-2	CASSLSDRGANTGELFF
TRBV9	17	TRBJ1-4	CASSEGRGGRPNEKLFF
TRBV7-2	14	TRBJ2-7	CASSLGQSPYEQYF
TRBV4-2	15	TRBJ2-7	CASSPSQVLSYEQYF
TRBV10-3	13	TRBJ1-4	CAINDRSNEKLFF
TRBV12-3/TRBV12-4	13	TRBJ1-5	CASSLEVSQPQHF
TRBV5-6	14	TRBJ1-2	CASSFPSVLYGYTF
TRBV5-1	13	TRBJ1-2	CASSSGTPGGYTF
TRBV5-4	15	TRBJ2-7	CASSTRDSIAYEQYF
TRBV18	15	TRBJ2-2	CASSRGQDNTGELFF
TRBV7-9	13	TRBJ2-5	CASSGGGQETQYF
TRBV19	13	TRBJ1-5	CASSIGGDQPQHF
TRBV7-9	14	TRBJ2-7	CASSDSVTTYEQYF
TRBV5-1	14	TRBJ2-1	CASSLGGEYNEQFF
TRBV2	11	TRBJ2-1	CASSAVTEQFF
TRBV9	15	TRBJ1-2	CASSVGQKLNYGYTF
TRBV27	14	TRBJ2-2	CASRGQGESGELFF
TRBV11-3	13	TRBJ1-2	CASSLEFGAGYTF
TRBV12-3/TRBV12-4	12	TRBJ2-7	CASSGRSYEQYF
TRBV5-1	12	TRBJ1-2	CASSLGLYGYTF
TRBV10-2	14	TRBJ1-2	CASSERWGADGYTF
TRBV10-1	14	TRBJ1-3	CASSVDRGGNTIYF
TRBV7-6	15	TRBJ2-4	CASSLGGITKNIQYF
TRBV5-5	16	TRBJ2-2	CASSHPPGMNTGELFF
TRBV3-1/TRBV3-2	14	TRBJ1-1	CASSQVSSRSEAFF
TRBV6-2/TRBV6-3	17	TRBJ2-1	CASSLTSGASSYNEQFF
TRBV25-1	16	TRBJ2-3	CASSEWGGGSTDTQYF
TRBV7-2	13	TRBJ2-3	CASSLYRADTQYF
TRBV4-2	16	TRBJ2-5	CASSQVTSQGGETQYF
TRBV7-9	16	TRBJ1-4	CASSLTGPATNEKLFF
TRBV6-5	12	TRBJ2-7	CASRRATYEQYF
TRBV6-5	15	TRBJ2-4	CASSPGDLAKNIQYF
TRBV6-4	14	TRBJ2-3	CASSLGQGADTQYF
TRBV18	14	TRBJ2-7	CASSVGGPINEQYF
TRBV18	19	TRBJ1-3	CASSPTVAGLSPSGNTIYF
TRBV3-1/TRBV3-2	14	TRBJ1-2	CASSQEAGLGGYTF
TRBV19	15	TRBJ1-2	CASSISGQGFYGYTF
TRBV19	13	TRBJ2-1	CASSRRQAPEQFF
TRBV30	14	TRBJ1-5	CAWSVAPGMRPQHF
TRBV6-5	12	TRBJ2-3	CASTSQADTQYF
TRBV7-9	15	TRBJ2-1	CASSLAPGSYNEQFF
TRBV11-2	13	TRBJ2-1	CASSYGSGDEQFF
TRBV3-1/TRBV3-2	16	TRBJ2-3	CASSQAASGGPDTQYF
TRBV30	13	TRBJ1-2	CAWKILSSDGYTF
TRBV30	12	TRBJ1-5	CAWADSNQPQHF
TRBV7-9	14	TRBJ1-4	CASSLQAGREKLFF
TRBV12-3/TRBV12-4	13	TRBJ1-5	CATMGGTGQPQHF
TRBV18	12	TRBJ1-2	CASSQDRDGYTF
TRBV6-1	13	TRBJ1-2	CASSEGTDLSYTF
TRBV5-1	14	TRBJ1-2	CASSSGQGAHGYTF
TRBV7-2	16	TRBJ1-5	CTSSLWGQNSNQPQHF
TRBV5-8	13	TRBJ1-2	CASSRQGSSGYTF
TRBV6-5	11	TRBJ1-2	CASSSNIGYTF
TRBV27	11	TRBJ1-2	CASSGSGGYTF